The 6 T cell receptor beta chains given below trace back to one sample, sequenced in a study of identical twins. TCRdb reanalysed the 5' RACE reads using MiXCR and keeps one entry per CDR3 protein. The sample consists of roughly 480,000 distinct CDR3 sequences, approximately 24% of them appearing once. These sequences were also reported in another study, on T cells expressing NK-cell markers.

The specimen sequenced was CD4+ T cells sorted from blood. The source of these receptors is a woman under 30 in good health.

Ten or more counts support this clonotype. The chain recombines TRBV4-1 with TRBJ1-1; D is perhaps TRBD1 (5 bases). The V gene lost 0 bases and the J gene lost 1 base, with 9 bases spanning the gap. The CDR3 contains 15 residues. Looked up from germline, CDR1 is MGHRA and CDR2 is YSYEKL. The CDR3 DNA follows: TGCGCCAGCAGCCAAGATGCCGGGGCGAACACTGAAGCTTTCTTT. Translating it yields CASSQDAGANTEAFF.

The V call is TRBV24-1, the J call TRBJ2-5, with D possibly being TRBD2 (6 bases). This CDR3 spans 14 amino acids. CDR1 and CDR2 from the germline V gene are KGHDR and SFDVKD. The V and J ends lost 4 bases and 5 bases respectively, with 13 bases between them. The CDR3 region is CATSESGTYETQYF. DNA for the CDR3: TGTGCCACCAGTGAGTCTGGGACTTACGAGACCCAGTACTTC.

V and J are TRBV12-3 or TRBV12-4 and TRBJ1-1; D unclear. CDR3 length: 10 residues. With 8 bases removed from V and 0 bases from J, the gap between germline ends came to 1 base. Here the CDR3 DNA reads TGTGCCAGCTTGAACACTGAAGCTTTCTTT. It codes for CASLNTEAFF.

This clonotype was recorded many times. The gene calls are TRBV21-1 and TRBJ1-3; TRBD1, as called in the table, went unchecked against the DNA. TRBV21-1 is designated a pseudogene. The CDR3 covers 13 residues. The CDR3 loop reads CASSKQGGNTIYF. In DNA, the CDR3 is TGTGCCAGCAGCAAACAGGGTGGAAACACCATATATTTT.

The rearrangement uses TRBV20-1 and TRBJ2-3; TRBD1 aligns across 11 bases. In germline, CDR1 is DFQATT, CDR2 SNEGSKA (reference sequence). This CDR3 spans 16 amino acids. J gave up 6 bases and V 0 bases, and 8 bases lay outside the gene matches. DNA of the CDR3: TGCAGTGCTAGAGACCCCGGGACAGGGGGTAGGGATACGCAGTATTTT. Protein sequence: CSARDPGTGGRDTQYF.

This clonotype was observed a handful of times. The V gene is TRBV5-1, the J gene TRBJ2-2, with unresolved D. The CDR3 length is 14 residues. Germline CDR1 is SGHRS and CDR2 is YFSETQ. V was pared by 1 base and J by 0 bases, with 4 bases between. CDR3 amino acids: CASSLSTNTGELFF. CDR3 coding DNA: TGCGCCAGCAGCTTGTCCACGAACACCGGGGAGCTGTTTTTT. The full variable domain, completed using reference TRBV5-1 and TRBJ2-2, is KAGVTQTPRYLIKTRGQQVTLSCSPISGHRSVSWYQQTPGQGLQFLFEYFSETQRNKGNFPGRFSGRQFSNSRSEMNVSTLELGDSALYLCASSLSTNTGELFFGEGSRLTVL.